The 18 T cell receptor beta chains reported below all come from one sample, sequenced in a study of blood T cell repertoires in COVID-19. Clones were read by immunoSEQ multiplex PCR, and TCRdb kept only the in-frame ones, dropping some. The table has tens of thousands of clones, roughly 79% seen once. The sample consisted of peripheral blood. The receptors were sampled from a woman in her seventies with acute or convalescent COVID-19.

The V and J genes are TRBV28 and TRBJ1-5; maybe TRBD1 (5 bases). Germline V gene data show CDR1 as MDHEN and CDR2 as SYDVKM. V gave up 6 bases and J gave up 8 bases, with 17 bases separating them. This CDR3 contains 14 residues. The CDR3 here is CASRGGRVGEPQHF. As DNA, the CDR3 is TGTGCCAGCAGGGGGGGACGTGTCGGGGAGCCCCAGCATTTT.

Here the CDR3 DNA reads TGCGCCAGCAGCGGACTAGCGGGAGCTACGGTCGAGCAGTACTTC. This translates into CASSGLAGATVEQYF. V is TRBV5-1 and J is TRBJ2-7; the match to TRBD2 covers 13 bases. J lost 6 bases, V lost 4 bases, and 7 bases had no gene match. Germline CDR1 is SGHRS and CDR2 is YFSETQ. The CDR3 sequence is 15 residues long. Together with reference TRBV5-1 and TRBJ2-7, the CDR3 gives the full variable domain: KAGVTQTPRYLIKTRGQQVTLSCSPISGHRSVSWYQQTPGQGLQFLFEYFSETQRNKGNFPGRFSGRQFSNSRSEMNVSTLELGDSALYLCASSGLAGATVEQYFGPGTRLTVT.

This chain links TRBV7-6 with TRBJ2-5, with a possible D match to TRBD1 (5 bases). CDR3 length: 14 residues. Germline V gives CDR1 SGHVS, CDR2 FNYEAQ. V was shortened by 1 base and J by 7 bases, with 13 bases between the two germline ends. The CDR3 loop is CASSLEYWGGTQYF. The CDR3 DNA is TGTGCCAGCAGCTTAGAATATTGGGGCGGGACCCAGTACTTC. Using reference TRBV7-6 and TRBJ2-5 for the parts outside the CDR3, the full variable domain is GAGVSQSPRYKVTKRGQDVALRCDPISGHVSLYWYRQALGQGPEFLTYFNYEAQQDKSGLPNDRFSAERPEGSISTLTIQRTEQRDSAMYRCASSLEYWGGTQYFGPGTRLLVL.

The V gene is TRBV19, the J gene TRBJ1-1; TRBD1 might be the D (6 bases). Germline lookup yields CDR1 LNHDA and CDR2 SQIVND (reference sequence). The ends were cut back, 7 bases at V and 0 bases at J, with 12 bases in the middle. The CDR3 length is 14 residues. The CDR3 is CASKMGDMNTEAFF. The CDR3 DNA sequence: TGTGCCAGTAAGATGGGGGACATGAACACTGAAGCTTTCTTT. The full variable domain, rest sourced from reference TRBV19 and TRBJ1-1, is DGGITQSPKYLFRKEGQNVTLSCEQNLNHDAMYWYRQDPGQGLRLIYYSQIVNDFQKGDIAEGYSVSREKKESFPLTVTSAQKNPTAFYLCASKMGDMNTEAFFGQGTRLTVV.

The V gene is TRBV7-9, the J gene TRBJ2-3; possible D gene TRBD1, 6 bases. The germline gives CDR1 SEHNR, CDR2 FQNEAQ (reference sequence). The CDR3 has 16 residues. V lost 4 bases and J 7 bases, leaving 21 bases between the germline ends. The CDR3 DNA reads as TGTGCCAGCAGCTCCTCGGAAACGGGACATTTACATACGCAGTATTTT. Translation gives CASSSSETGHLHTQYF.

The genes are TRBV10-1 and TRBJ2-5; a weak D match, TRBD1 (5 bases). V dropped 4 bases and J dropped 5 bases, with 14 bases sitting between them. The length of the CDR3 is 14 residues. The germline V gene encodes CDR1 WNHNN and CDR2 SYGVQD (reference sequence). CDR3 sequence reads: CASSVGGPGETQYF. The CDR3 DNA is TGCGCCAGCAGTGTCGGCGGCCCAGGGGAGACCCAGTACTTC.

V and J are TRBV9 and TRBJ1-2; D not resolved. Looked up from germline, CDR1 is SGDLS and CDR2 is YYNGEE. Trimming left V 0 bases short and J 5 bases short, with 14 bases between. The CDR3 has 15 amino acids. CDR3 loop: CASSVVPREGYGYTF. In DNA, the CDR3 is TGTGCCAGCAGCGTAGTACCACGGGAAGGGTATGGCTACACCTTC.

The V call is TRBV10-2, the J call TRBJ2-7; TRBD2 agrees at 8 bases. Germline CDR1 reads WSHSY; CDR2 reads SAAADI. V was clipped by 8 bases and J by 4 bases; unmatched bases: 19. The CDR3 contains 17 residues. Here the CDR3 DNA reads TGCGCCAGCCAAAGGGGACTAACCCGGGAGGGCTGGTACGAGCAGTACTTC. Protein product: CASQRGLTREGWYEQYF.

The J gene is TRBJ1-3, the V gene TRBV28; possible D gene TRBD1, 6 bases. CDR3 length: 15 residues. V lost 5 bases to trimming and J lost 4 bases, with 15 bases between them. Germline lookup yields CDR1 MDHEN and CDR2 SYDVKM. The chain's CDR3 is CASSPNTGLGNTIYF. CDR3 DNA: TGTGCCAGCAGTCCAAATACAGGGCTCGGAAACACCATATATTTT.

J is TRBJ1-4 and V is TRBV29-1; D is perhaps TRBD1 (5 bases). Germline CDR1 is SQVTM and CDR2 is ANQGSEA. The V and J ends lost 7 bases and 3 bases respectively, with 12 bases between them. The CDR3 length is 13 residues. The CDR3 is CSAHGGANEKLFF. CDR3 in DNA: TGCAGCGCCCACGGGGGGGCTAATGAAAAACTGTTTTTT.

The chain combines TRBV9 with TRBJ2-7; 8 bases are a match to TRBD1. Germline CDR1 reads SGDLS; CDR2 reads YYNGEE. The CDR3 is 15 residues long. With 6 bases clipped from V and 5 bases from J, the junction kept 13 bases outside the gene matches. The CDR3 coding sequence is TGTGCCAGCAACCCTTACCGGACAGGGTGGAACGAGCAGTACTTC. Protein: CASNPYRTGWNEQYF.

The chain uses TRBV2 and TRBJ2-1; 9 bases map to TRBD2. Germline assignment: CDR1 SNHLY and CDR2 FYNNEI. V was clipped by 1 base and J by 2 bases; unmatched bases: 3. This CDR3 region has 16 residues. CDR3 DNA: TGTGCCAGCAGTGAAGGGGCGGGAGGGCCCTACAATGAGCAGTTCTTC. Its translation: CASSEGAGGPYNEQFF.

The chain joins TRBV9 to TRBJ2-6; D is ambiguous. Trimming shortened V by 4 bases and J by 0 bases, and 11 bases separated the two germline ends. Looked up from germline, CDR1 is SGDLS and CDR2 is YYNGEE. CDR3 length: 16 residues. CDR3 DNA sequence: TGTGCCAGCAGCCCTCGACTCCTCTCTGGGGCCAACGTCCTGACTTTC. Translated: CASSPRLLSGANVLTF.

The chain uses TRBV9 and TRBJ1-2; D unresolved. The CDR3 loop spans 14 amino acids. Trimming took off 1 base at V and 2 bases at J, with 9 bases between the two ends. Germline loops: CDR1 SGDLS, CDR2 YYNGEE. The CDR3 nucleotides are TGTGCCAGCAGCGTAAATTCGGGGAACTATGGCTACACCTTC. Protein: CASSVNSGNYGYTF. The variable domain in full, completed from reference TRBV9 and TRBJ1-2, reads DSGVTQTPKHLITATGQRVTLRCSPRSGDLSVYWYQQSLDQGLQFLIQYYNGEERAKGNILERFSAQQFPDLHSELNLSSLELGDSALYFCASSVNSGNYGYTFGSGTRLTVV.

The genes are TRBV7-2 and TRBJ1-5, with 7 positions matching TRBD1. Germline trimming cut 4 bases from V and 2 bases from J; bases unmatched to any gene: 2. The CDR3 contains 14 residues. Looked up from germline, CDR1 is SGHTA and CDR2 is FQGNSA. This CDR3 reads CASSWQGGNQPQHF. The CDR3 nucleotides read TGTGCCAGCAGCTGGCAGGGGGGCAATCAGCCCCAGCATTTT.

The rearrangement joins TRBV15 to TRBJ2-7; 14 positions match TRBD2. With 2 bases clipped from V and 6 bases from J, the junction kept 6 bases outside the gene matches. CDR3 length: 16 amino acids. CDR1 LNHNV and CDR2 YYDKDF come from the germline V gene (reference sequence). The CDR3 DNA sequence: TGTGCCACCAGCAGATCCGGACTAGCGGGAGGACCCGAGCAGTACTTC. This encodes CATSRSGLAGGPEQYF.

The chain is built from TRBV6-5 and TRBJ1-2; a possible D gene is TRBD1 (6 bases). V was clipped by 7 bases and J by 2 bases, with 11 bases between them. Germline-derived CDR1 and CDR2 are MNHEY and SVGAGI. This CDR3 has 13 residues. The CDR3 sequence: CASTPGHNYGYTF. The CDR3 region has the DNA TGTGCCAGCACCCCGGGACACAACTATGGCTACACCTTC.

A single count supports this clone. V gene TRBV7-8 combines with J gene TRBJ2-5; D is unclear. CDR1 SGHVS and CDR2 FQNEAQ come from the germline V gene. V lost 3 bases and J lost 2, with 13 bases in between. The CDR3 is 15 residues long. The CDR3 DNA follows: TGTGCCAGCAGCTTTTACACTACCTTTCAAGAGACCCAGTACTTC. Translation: CASSFYTTFQETQYF.